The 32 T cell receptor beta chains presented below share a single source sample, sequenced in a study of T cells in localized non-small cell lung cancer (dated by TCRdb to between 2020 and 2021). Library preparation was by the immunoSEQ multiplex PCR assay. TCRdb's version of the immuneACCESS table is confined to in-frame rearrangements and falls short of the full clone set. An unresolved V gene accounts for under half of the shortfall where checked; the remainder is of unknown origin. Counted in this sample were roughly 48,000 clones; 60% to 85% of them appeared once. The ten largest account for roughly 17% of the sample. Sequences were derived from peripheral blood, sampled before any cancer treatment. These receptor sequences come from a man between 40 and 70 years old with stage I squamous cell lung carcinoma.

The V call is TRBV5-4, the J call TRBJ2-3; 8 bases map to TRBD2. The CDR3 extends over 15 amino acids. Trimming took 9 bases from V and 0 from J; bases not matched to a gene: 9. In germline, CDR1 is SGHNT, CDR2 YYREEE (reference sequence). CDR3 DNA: TGTGCCACCCGTAGCGGGGAGATCAGCACAGATACGCAGTATTTT. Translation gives CATRSGEISTDTQYF.

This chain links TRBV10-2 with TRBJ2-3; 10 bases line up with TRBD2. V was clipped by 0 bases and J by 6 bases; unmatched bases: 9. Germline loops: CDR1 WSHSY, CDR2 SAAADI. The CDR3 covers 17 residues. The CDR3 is CASSESSGAGGRDTQYF. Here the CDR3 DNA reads TGCGCCAGCAGTGAGTCGAGTGGAGCGGGGGGGCGGGATACGCAGTATTTT.

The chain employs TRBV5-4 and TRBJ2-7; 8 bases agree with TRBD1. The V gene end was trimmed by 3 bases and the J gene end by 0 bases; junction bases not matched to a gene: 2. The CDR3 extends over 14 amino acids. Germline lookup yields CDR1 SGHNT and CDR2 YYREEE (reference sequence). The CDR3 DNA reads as TGTGCCAGCAGCTCGGGACAGGCCTCCTACGAGCAGTACTTC. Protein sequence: CASSSGQASYEQYF.

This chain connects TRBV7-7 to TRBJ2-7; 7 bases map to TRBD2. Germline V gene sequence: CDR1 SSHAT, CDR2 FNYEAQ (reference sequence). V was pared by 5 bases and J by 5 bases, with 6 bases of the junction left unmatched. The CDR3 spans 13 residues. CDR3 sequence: CASSRTRYDEQYF. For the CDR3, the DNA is TGTGCCAGCAGCCGGACTAGGTACGACGAGCAGTACTTC.

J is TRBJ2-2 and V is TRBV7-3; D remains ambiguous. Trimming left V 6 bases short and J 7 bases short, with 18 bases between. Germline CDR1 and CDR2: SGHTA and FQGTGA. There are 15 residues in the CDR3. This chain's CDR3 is CASRSTPDRYGELFF. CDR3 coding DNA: TGTGCCAGCAGGTCGACACCGGACCGGTACGGGGAGCTGTTTTTT.

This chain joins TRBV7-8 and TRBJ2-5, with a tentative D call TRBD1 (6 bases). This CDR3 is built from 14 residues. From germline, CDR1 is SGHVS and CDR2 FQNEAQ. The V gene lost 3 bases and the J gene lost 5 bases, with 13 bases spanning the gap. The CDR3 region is CASSLGAAHETQYF. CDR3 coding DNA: TGTGCCAGCAGCTTGGGGGCTGCTCATGAGACCCAGTACTTC.

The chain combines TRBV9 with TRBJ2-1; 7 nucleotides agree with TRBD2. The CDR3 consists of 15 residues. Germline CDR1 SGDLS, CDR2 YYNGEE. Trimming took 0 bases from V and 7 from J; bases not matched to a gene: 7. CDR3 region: CASSVAGGARNEQFF. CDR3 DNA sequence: TGTGCCAGCAGCGTAGCGGGGGGAGCGAGGAATGAGCAGTTCTTC.

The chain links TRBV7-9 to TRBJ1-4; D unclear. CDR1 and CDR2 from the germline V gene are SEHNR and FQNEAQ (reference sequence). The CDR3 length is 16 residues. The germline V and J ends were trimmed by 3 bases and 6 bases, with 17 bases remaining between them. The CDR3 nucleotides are TGTGCCAGCAGCTTGGAATTCGGCTCCCTCTATGAAAAACTGTTTTTT. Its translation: CASSLEFGSLYEKLFF.

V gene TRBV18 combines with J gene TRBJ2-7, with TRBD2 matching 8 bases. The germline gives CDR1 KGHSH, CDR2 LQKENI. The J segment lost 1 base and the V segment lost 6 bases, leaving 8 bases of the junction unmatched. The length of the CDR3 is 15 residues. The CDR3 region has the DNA TGTGCCAGCTCCCGGTCGACTAGCGCATCCTACGAGCAGTACTTC. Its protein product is CASSRSTSASYEQYF.

CDR3 DNA sequence: TGTGCCACAGGGGAGGGGGCGCGCACTGAAGCTTTCTTT. This gives the protein CATGEGARTEAFF. V gene TRBV10-3 combines with J gene TRBJ1-1, with 7 bases that match TRBD1. The CDR3 totals 13 residues. Unmatched junction bases numbered 9, after V lost 10 bases and J lost 4 bases. Germline-derived CDR1 and CDR2 are ENHRY and SYGVKD.

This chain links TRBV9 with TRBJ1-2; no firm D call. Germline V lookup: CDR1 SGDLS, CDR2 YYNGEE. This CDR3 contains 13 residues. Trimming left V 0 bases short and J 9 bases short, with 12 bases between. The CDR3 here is CASSVAQEGSYTF. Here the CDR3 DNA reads TGTGCCAGCAGCGTAGCTCAGGAGGGCAGCTACACCTTC.

The CDR3 loop is CASSGPGQGAPGYTF. CDR3 DNA: TGTGCCAGCAGCGGGCCGGGACAGGGGGCGCCAGGCTACACCTTC. This chain links TRBV11-2 with TRBJ1-2; 12 positions match TRBD1. The V segment lost 5 bases and the J segment 8 bases; nucleotides outside the gene matches: 9. Germline V gene sequence: CDR1 SGHAT, CDR2 FQNNGV. The CDR3 runs to 15 residues.

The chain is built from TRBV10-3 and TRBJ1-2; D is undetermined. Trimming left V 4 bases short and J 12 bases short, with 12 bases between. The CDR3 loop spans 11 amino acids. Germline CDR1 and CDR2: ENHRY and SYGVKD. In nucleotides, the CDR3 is TGTGCCATCAGTGTGGAGGGTTACCACACCTTC. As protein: CAISVEGYHTF.

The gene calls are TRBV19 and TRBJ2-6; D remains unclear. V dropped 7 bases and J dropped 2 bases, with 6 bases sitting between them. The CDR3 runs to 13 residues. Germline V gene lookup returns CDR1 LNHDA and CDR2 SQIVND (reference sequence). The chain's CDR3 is CASTRAGANVLTF. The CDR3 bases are TGTGCCAGTACACGGGCTGGGGCCAACGTCCTGACTTTC.

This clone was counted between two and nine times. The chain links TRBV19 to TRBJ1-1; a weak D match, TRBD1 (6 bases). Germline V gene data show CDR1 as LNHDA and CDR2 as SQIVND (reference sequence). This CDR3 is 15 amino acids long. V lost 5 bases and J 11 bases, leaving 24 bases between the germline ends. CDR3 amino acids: CASSSARGDGKLAFF. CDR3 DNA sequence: TGTGCCAGTAGTTCCGCGAGGGGGGACGGGAAGTTGGCTTTCTTT.

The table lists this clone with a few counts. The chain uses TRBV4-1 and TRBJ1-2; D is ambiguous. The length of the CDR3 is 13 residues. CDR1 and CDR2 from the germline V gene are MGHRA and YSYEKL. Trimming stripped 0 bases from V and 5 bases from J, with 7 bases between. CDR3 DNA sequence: TGCGCCAGCAGCCAAGAGGGGTGGTATGGCTACACCTTC. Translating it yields CASSQEGWYGYTF.

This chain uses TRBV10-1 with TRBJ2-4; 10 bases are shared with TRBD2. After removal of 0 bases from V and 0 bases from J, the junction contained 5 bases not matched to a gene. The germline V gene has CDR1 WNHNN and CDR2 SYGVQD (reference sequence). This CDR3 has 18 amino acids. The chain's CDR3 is CASSESLAGVQAKNIQYF. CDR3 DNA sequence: TGCGCCAGCAGTGAGTCGCTAGCGGGGGTTCAAGCCAAAAACATTCAGTACTTC.

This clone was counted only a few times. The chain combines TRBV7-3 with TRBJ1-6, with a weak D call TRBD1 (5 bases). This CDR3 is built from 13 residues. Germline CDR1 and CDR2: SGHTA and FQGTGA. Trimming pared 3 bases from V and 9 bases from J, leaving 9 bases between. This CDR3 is CASSLQGSSPLHF. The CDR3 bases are TGTGCCAGCAGCTTGCAGGGTAGTTCACCCCTCCACTTT.

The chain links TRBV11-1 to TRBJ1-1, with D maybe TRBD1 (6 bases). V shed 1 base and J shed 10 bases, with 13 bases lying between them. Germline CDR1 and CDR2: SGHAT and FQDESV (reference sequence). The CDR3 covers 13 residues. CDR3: CASSLDRASRAFF. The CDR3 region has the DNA TGTGCCAGCAGCTTAGACAGGGCCAGCAGAGCTTTCTTT. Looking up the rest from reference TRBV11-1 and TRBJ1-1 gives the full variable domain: EAEVAQSPRYKITEKSQAVAFWCDPISGHATLYWYRQILGQGPELLVQFQDESVVDDSQLPKDRFSAERLKGVDSTLKIQPAELGDSAMYLCASSLDRASRAFFGQGTRLTVV.

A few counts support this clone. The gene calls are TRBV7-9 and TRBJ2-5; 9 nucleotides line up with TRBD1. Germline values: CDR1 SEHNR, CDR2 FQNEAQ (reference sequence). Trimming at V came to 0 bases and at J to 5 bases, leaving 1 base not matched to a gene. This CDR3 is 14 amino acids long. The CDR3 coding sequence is TGTGCCAGCAGCTTAGCGGACAGGGGCGAGACCCAGTACTTC. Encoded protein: CASSLADRGETQYF.

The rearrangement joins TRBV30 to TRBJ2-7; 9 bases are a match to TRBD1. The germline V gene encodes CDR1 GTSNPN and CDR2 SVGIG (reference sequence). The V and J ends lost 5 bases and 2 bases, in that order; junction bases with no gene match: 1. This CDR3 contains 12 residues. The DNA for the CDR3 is TGTGCCTGGGGGGACAGGGCCTACGAGCAGTACTTC. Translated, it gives CAWGDRAYEQYF.

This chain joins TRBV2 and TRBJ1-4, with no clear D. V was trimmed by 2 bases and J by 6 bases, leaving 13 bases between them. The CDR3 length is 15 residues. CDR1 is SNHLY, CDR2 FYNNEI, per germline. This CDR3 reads CASSESLGLDEKLFF. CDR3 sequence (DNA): TGTGCCAGCAGTGAAAGTTTGGGGTTGGATGAAAAACTGTTTTTT.

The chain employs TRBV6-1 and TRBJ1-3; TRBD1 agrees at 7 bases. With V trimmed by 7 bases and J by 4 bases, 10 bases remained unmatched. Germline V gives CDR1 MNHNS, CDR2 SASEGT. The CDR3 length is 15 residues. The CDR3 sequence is CASITGDSRGNTIYF. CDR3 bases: TGTGCCAGCATCACAGGGGACAGTAGAGGAAACACCATATATTTT.

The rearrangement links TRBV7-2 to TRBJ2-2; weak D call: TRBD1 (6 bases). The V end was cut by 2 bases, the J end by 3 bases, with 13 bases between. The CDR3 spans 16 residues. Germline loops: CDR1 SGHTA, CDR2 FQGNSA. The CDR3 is CASSLRGSPDTGELFF. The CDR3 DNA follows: TGTGCCAGCAGCTTAAGGGGGTCCCCCGACACCGGGGAGCTGTTTTTT.

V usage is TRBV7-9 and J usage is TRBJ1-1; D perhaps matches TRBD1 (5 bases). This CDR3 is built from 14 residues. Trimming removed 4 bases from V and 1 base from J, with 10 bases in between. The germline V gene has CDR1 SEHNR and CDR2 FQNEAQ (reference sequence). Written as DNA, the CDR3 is TGTGCCAGCAGCTGGGGGGGGTCGAACACTGAAGCTTTCTTT. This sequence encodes CASSWGGSNTEAFF.

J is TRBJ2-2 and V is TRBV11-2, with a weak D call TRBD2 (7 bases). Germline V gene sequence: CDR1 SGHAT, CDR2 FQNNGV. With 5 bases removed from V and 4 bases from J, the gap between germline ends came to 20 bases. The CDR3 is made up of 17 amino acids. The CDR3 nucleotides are TGTGCCAGCAGCGATGTGTCCGGACTAGGGGGCACCGGGGAGCTGTTTTTT. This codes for CASSDVSGLGGTGELFF.

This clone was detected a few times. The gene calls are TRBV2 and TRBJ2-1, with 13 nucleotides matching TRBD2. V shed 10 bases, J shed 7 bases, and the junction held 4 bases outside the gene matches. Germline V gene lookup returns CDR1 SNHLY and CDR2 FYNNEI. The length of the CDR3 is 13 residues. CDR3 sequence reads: CAKGTSGANEQFF. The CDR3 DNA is TGTGCCAAAGGGACTAGCGGGGCGAATGAGCAGTTCTTC.

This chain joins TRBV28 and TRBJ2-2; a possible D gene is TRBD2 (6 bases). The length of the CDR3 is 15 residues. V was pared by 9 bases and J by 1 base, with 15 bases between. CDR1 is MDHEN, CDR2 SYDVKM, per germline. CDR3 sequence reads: CASHRGVGNTGELFF. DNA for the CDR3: TGTGCCAGTCACCGCGGGGTAGGGAACACCGGGGAGCTGTTTTTT.

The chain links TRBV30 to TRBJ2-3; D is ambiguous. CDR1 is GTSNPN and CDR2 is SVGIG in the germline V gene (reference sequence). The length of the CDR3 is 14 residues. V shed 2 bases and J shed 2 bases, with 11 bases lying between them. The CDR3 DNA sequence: TGTGCCTGGAGTCCCGGATTGCCCACAGATACGCAGTATTTT. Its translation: CAWSPGLPTDTQYF.

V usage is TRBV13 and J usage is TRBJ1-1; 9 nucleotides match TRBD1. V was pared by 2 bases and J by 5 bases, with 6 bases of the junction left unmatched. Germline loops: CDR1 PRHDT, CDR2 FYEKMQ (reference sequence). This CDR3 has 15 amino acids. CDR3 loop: CASSLWGQGRTEAFF. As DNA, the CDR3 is TGTGCCAGCAGCTTATGGGGACAGGGAAGAACTGAAGCTTTCTTT. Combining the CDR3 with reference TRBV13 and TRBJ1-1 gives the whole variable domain AAGVIQSPRHLIKEKRETATLKCYPIPRHDTVYWYQQGPGQDPQFLISFYEKMQSDKGSIPDRFSAQQFSDYHSELNMSSLELGDSALYFCASSLWGQGRTEAFFGQGTRLTVV.

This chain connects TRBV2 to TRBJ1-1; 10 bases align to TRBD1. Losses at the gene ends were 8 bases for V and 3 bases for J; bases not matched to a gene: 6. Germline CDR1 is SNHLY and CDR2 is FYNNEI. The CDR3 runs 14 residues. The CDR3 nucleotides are TGTGCCAGCCCCGTCGGGACAGGGGACACTGAAGCTTTCTTT. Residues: CASPVGTGDTEAFF.

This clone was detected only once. The CDR3, as DNA: TGCGCCAGCAGCTTCGGGACCCTAAAAAACATTCAGTACTTC. It is translated as CASSFGTLKNIQYF. The rearrangement uses TRBV5-1 and TRBJ2-4; D might be TRBD1 or TRBD2, each matching 5 bases. There are 14 residues in the CDR3. Germline CDR1 SGHRS, CDR2 YFSETQ. The V gene lost 2 bases and the J gene lost 4 bases, with 10 bases spanning the gap.